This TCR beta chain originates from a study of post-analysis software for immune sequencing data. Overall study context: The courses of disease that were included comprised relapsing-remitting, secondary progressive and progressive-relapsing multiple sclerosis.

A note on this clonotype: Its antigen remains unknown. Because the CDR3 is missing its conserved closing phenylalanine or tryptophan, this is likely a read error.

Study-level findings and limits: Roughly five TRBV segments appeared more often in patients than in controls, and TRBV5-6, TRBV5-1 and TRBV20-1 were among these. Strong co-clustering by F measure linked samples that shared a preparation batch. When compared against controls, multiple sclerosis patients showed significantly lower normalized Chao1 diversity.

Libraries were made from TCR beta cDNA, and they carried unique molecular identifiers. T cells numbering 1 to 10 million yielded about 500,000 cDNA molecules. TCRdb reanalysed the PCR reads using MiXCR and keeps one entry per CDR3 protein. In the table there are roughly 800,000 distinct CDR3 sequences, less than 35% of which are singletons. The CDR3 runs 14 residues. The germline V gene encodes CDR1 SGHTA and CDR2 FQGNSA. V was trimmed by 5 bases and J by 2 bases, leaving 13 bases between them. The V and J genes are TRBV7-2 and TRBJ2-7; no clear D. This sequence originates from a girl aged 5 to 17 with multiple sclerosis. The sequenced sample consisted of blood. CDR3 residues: CASSPVVRAYEQYL. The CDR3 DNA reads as TGTGCCAGCAGCCCAGTGGTTCGGGCCTACGAGCAGTACTTG.